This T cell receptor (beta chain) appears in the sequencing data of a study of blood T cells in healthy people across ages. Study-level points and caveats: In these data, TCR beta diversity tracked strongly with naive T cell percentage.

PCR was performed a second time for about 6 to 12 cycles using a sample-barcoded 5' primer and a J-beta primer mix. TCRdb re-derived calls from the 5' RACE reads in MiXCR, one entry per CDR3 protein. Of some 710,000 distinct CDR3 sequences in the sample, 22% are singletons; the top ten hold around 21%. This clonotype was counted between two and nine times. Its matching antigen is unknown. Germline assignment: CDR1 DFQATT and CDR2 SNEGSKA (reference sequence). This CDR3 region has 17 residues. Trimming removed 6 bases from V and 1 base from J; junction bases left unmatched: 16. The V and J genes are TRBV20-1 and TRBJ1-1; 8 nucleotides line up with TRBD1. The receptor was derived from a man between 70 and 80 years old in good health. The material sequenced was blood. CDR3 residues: CSALSRDRKIKNTEAFF. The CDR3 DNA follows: TGCAGTGCCCTTAGTAGGGACAGGAAGATAAAGAACACTGAAGCTTTCTTT.